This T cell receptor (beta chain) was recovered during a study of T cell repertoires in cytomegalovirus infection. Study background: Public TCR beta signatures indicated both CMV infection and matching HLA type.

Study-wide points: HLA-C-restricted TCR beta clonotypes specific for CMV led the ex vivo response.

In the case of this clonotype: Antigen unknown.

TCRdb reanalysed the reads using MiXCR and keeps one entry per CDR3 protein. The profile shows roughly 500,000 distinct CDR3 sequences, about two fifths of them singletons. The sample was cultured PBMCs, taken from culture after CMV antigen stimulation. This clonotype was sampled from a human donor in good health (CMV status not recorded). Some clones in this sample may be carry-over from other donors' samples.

CDR3: CASRARRGMNTEAFF. The DNA of the CDR3 is TGTGCCAGCAGAGCCCGTCGGGGCATGAACACTGAAGCTTTCTTT. The chain joins TRBV6-6 to TRBJ1-1; possibly TRBD1 for D (5 bases). Germline V gene sequence: CDR1 MNHNY, CDR2 SVGAGI (reference sequence). Between the trimmed V and J ends, which lost 6 bases and 0 bases, there was a span of 14 bases. The CDR3 length is 15 residues.